Following are 13 T cell receptor beta chains from one sample sequenced in a study of blood T cell repertoires in COVID-19. Assay: immunoSEQ multiplex PCR; the TCRdb copy retains only in-frame clones and omits some. The data show about 270,000 clones, approximately 90% seen once. The source material was PBMCs or T cells enriched from blood (not recorded which). These receptors all come from a man in his forties who had been exposed to COVID-19.

The rearrangement links TRBV28 to TRBJ2-1; D is possibly TRBD2 (6 bases). Germline V gene sequence: CDR1 MDHEN, CDR2 SYDVKM. This CDR3 comprises 14 residues. The V and J ends lost 6 bases and 0 bases respectively, with 9 bases between them. The CDR3 region has the DNA TGTGCCAGCAGCCCGGGACTCTCCTACAATGAGCAGTTCTTC. This gives the protein CASSPGLSYNEQFF. Variable domain in full (rest from reference TRBV28 and TRBJ2-1): DVKVTQSSRYLVKRTGEKVFLECVQDMDHENMFWYRQDPGLGLRLIYFSYDVKMKEKGDIPEGYSVSREKKERFSLILESASTNQTSMYLCASSPGLSYNEQFFGPGTRLTVL.

With regard to this clone: This specimen includes other DNA sequences encoding the same CDR3. The chain couples TRBV9 to TRBJ2-7, with D maybe TRBD1 (6 bases). The V gene lost 0 bases and the J gene lost 5 bases, with 9 bases spanning the gap. The CDR3 extends over 13 amino acids. Germline assignment: CDR1 SGDLS and CDR2 YYNGEE. CDR3 protein: CASSVVGGDEQYF. The CDR3 DNA follows: TGTGCCAGCAGCGTAGTAGGGGGTGACGAGCAGTACTTC.

The chain carries TRBV5-6 and TRBJ1-6; 9 nucleotides line up with TRBD1. From germline, CDR1 is SGHDT and CDR2 YYEEEE. With V trimmed by 4 bases and J by 6 bases, 8 bases remained unmatched. This CDR3 has 16 amino acids. The CDR3 DNA reads TGTGCCAGCAGCCATGACAGGGGGTCGCTTAATTCACCCCTCCACTTT. This sequence encodes CASSHDRGSLNSPLHF.

The chain has TRBV5-4 and TRBJ2-1; D is uncertain. The germline V and J ends were trimmed by 3 bases and 1 base, with 14 bases remaining between them. This CDR3 is built from 16 residues. The germline V gene encodes CDR1 SGHNT and CDR2 YYREEE (reference sequence). CDR3 residues: CASSSPEAVSYNEQFF. In DNA form, the CDR3 reads TGTGCCAGCAGCTCCCCCGAGGCTGTTTCCTACAATGAGCAGTTCTTC.

The chain couples TRBV29-1 to TRBJ2-5; 10 nucleotides line up with TRBD1. CDR1 and CDR2 (germline): SQVTM, ANQGSEA. The CDR3 consists of 14 residues. With V trimmed by 7 bases and J by 5 bases, 10 bases remained unmatched. CDR3: CSGRQGALRETQYF. DNA of the CDR3: TGCAGCGGACGACAGGGGGCGCTTAGGGAGACCCAGTACTTC.

This clone was found a few times. J is TRBJ1-2 and V is TRBV5-5; 7 bases are a match to TRBD1. From germline, CDR1 is SGHKS and CDR2 YYEKEE (reference sequence). V was clipped by 3 bases and J by 6 bases; unmatched bases: 5. This CDR3 is 13 amino acids long. The CDR3 DNA is TGTGCCAGCAGCTCAACAGGGGCGGATGGCTACACCTTC. Its protein product is CASSSTGADGYTF.

The rearrangement joins TRBV5-1 to TRBJ1-5; D remains ambiguous. There are 13 residues in the CDR3. Per the germline V gene, CDR1 is SGHRS and CDR2 is YFSETQ. The ends were cut back, 5 bases at V and 9 bases at J, with 15 bases in the middle. CDR3 region: CASRDGGRGPQHF. CDR3 DNA sequence: TGCGCCAGCAGGGACGGCGGGCGGGGGCCCCAGCATTTT.

The genes are TRBV3-1 (or the pseudogene TRBV3-2) and TRBJ1-2; a weak D match, TRBD1 (6 bases). In germline, CDR1 is LGHDT, CDR2 YNNKEL (reference sequence). CDR3 length: 15 amino acids. V lost 4 bases and J lost 1, with 13 bases in between. In DNA form, the CDR3 reads TGTGCCAGCAGCCGACCGGGACAAGATAACTATGGCTACACCTTC. The encoded protein is CASSRPGQDNYGYTF.

The gene calls are TRBV7-3 and TRBJ2-7; 8 bases are a match to TRBD2. Germline CDR1 and CDR2: SGHTA and FQGTGA. The CDR3 is 16 residues long. V trimming: 5 bases; J trimming: 6 bases; junction bases outside the gene matches: 15. CDR3 amino acids: CASSPGGLGAVGEQYF. CDR3 DNA sequence: TGTGCCAGCAGCCCCGGGGGACTAGGGGCTGTGGGCGAGCAGTACTTC.

V usage is TRBV30 and J usage is TRBJ2-1; 9 bases match TRBD1. CDR3 length equals 15 residues. With 2 bases clipped from V and 4 bases from J, the junction kept 6 bases outside the gene matches. The germline V gene encodes CDR1 GTSNPN and CDR2 SVGIG (reference sequence). The CDR3: CAWSKDRGGYNEQFF. CDR3 DNA sequence: TGTGCCTGGAGTAAGGACAGGGGAGGGTACAATGAGCAGTTCTTC.

This CDR3 is CASSLGGSVYEQYF. The CDR3 DNA reads TGCGCCAGCAGCTTGGGGGGCAGCGTCTACGAGCAGTACTTC. The genes are TRBV5-1 and TRBJ2-7; tentatively, D is TRBD1 (5 bases). This CDR3 comprises 14 residues. Germline V gives CDR1 SGHRS, CDR2 YFSETQ. V gave up 0 bases and J gave up 3 bases, with 10 bases separating them.

The rearrangement links TRBV7-6 to TRBJ2-7; 7 bases align to TRBD1. This CDR3 has 12 amino acids. V was pared by 5 bases and J by 6 bases, with 4 bases of the junction left unmatched. Germline V CDR1 and CDR2: SGHVS, FNYEAQ. Here the CDR3 reads CASSERDSEQYF. In DNA form, the CDR3 reads TGTGCCAGCAGCGAGAGGGACAGCGAGCAGTACTTC.

The chain links TRBV5-4 to TRBJ2-3; TRBD1 matches at 7 bases. CDR3 size: 16 residues. The junction had 10 bases not matched to a gene; V was cut back by 0 bases and J by 6 bases. The germline V gene has CDR1 SGHNT and CDR2 YYREEE (reference sequence). CDR3 nucleotide sequence: TGTGCCAGCAGCTTGGCCGAAAGGGGGCTAGGGGATACGCAGTATTTT. Translation gives CASSLAERGLGDTQYF.